This entry concerns a single TCR beta chain. The J segment lost 7 bases and the V segment lost 1 base, leaving 16 bases of the junction unmatched. Germline V gives CDR1 MRHNA, CDR2 SNTAGT. CDR3 length equals 19 residues. The source of the sample is a study of blood T cell repertoires in COVID-19. Study context: Donors in the United States, Italy and Spain gave samples during acute or convalescent COVID-19. PBMCs, B-cell-depleted T cells, or T cells provided the cDNA or gDNA that made up the material.

This table comes from immunoSEQ multiplex PCR, and its TCRdb copy is limited to in-frame clones, with some not included. The repertoire has about 230,000 clones, 75% to 85% of them found once; the top ten carry approximately 2.4%. This chain links TRBV6-4 with TRBJ1-6; 7 bases are a match to TRBD1. The sequenced material came from peripheral blood. The source is a man aged 35 to 55 who had recovered from COVID-19. This CDR3 is CASSDFRSIGTELNSPLHF. The CDR3 DNA reads as TGTGCCAGCAGTGACTTTCGTTCAATAGGGACAGAACTAAATTCACCCCTCCACTTT.